This TCR beta chain was sequenced during a study of T cell responses to AZD1222 COVID-19 vaccine. Points from the study as a whole: Close to half of spike-specific TCRs reportedly recognize unmutated variant regions. The sample set comprised mostly white British donors with more females, and clonal diversity was possibly underestimated.

This CDR3 has 15 amino acids. Trimming left V 0 bases short and J 5 bases short, with 12 bases between. The germline V gene has CDR1 SGHRS and CDR2 YFSETQ. As regards this clone: The antigen is unknown.

Produced via immunoSEQ multiplex PCR; TCRdb's table is partial and in-frame only. The sample carries roughly 110,000 clones, about nine tenths recorded once. This receptor was identified in an adult who received the AZD1222 COVID-19 vaccine. The sequencing used peripheral blood, collected 28 days after the second AZD1222 dose. The chain combines TRBV5-1 with TRBJ2-1; D is unclear. CDR3 nucleotides: TGCGCCAGCAGCTTGGAACCCCCTAAAAACAATGAGCAGTTCTTC. As protein: CASSLEPPKNNEQFF.